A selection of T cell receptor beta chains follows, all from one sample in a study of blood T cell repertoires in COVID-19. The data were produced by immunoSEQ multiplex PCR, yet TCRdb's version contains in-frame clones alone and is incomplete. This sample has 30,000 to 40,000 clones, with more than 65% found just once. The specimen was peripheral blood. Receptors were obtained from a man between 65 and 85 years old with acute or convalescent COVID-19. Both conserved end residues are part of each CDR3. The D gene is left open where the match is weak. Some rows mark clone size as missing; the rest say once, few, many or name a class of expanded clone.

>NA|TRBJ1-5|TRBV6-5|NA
CASRRAGRGQPQHF
TGTGCCAGCAGAAGGGCGGGACGTGGCCAGCCCCAGCATTTT
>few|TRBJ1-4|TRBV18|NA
CASSPGGQVGREKLFF
TGTGCCAGCTCCCCCGGAGGGCAGGTGGGACGGGAAAAACTGTTTTTT
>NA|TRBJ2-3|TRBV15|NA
CATSRDRGTADTQYF
TGTGCCACCAGCAGAGATCGGGGGACTGCAGATACGCAGTATTTT
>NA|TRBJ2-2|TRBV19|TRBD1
CASSWTGGASGELFF
TGTGCCAGTAGTTGGACAGGGGGCGCGTCCGGGGAGCTGTTTTTT
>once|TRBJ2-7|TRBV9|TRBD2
CASSVSPAGGGGEQYF
TGTGCCAGCAGCGTAAGTCCAGCGGGAGGGGGTGGCGAGCAGTACTTC
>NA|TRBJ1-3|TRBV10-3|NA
CAISERGSGNTIYF
TGTGCCATCAGTGAGAGGGGGAGTGGAAACACCATATATTTT
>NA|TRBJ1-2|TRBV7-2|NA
CASSPTPTDSLNYGYTF
TGTGCCAGCAGCCCCACACCAACAGACAGTCTGAACTATGGCTACACCTTC
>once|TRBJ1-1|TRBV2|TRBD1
CARFIPGTGLSEF
TGTGCCAGATTCATCCCCGGGACAGGCCTGTCTGAGTTT
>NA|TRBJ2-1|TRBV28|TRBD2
CASSLWKAGSSSYNEQFF
TGTGCCAGCAGTTTATGGAAAGCGGGGTCGAGCTCCTACAATGAGCAGTTCTTC
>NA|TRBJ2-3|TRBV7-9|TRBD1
CASSLTGVDTQYF
TGTGCCAGCAGCTTGACAGGGGTGGATACGCAGTATTTT
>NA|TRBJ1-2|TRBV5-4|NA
CASSLAGGSYGYTF
TGTGCCAGCAGCTTGGCCGGGGGTTCCTATGGCTACACCTTC
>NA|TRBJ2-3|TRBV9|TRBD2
CASSVGTSGSFADTQYF
TGTGCCAGCAGCGTCGGCACTAGCGGGAGTTTTGCGGATACGCAGTATTTT
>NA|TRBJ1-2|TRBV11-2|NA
CASSLELRNGYTF
TGTGCCAGCAGCTTAGAGTTGCGGAATGGCTACACCTTC
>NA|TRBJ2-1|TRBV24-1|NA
CATSDTRGTNEQFF
TGTGCCACCAGTGATACCCGGGGAACCAATGAGCAGTTCTTC
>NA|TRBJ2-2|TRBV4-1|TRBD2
CASSQARLQREDTGELFF
TGCGCCAGCAGCCAAGCGAGGCTACAGCGGGAGGACACCGGGGAGCTGTTTTTT
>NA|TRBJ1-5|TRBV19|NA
CASSNRHYSNQPQHF
TGTGCCAGTAGTAACAGACATTATAGCAATCAGCCCCAGCATTTT
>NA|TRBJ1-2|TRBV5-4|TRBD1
CASSPRTGGNGYTF
TGTGCCAGCAGCCCTCGGACAGGTGGAAATGGCTACACCTTC
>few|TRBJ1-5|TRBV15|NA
CATSRGGSNNQPQHF
TGTGCCACCAGCAGGGGAGGGAGCAACAATCAGCCCCAGCATTTT
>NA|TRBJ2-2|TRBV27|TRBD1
CASSLTGGQFGELFF
TGTGCCAGCAGTCTCACAGGGGGCCAGTTCGGGGAGCTGTTTTTT
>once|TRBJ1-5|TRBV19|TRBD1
CASTVDRSNQPQHF
TGTGCCAGTACCGTGGACAGGAGCAATCAGCCCCAGCATTTT
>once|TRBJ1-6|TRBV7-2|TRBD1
CASSLTPRQGRNNSPLHF
TGTGCCAGCAGCTTGACACCTAGACAGGGGAGAAATAATTCACCCCTCCACTTT
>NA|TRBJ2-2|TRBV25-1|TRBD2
CASSDSGRGTGELFF
TGTGCCAGCAGTGATAGCGGGAGGGGCACCGGGGAGCTGTTTTTT
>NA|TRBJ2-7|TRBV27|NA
CASSLLPGGRGEQYF
TGTGCCAGCAGTTTACTCCCCGGCGGACGGGGCGAGCAGTACTTC
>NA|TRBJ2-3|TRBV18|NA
CASSAQGGNTDTQYF
TGTGCCAGCTCAGCACAAGGGGGAAACACAGATACGCAGTATTTT
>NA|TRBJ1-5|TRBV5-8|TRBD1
CASSRFDRGNQPQHF
TGTGCCAGCAGCCGCTTCGACAGGGGTAATCAGCCCCAGCATTTT
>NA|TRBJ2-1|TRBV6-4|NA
CASSEVSSGHNEQFF
TGTGCCAGCAGTGAAGTATCGAGCGGGCACAATGAGCAGTTCTTC
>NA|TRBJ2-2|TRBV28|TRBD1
CASSAGGSGELFF
TGTGCCAGCTCCGCAGGGGGCTCCGGGGAGCTGTTTTTT
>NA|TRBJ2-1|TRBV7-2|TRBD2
CASSFLAGGFWEQFF
TGTGCCAGCAGCTTCCTAGCGGGAGGGTTCTGGGAGCAGTTCTTC
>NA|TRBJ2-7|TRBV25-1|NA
CASSEAGTEWWEQYF
TGTGCCAGCAGTGAAGCGGGGACGGAATGGTGGGAGCAGTACTTC
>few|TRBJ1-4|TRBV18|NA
CASSPTGVNEKLFF
TGTGCCAGCTCACCGACGGGGGTTAATGAAAAACTGTTTTTT
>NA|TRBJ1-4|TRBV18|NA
CASSPNTGRNEKLFF
TGTGCCAGCTCACCGAACACAGGAAGAAATGAAAAACTGTTTTTT
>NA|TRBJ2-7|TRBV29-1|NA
CSVQDRRSYEQYF
TGCAGCGTACAGGACAGAAGATCCTACGAGCAGTACTTC
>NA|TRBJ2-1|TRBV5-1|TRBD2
CASSLSSGTGNEQFF
TGCGCCAGCAGCTTAAGTAGCGGGACGGGCAATGAGCAGTTCTTC
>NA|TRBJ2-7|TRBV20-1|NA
CSAYSAGQYF
TGCAGTGCTTACTCCGCCGGGCAGTACTTC
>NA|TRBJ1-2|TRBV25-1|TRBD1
CASSDTGGAMLGYTF
TGTGCCAGCAGTGATACAGGGGGCGCCATGTTGGGCTACACCTTC
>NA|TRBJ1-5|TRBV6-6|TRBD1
CASSNLQGALNQPQHF
TGTGCCAGCAGTAACCTACAGGGGGCCCTCAATCAGCCCCAGCATTTT
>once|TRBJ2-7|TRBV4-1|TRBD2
CASSQDWREGTYEQYF
TGCGCCAGCAGCCAAGACTGGCGGGAGGGTACCTACGAGCAGTACTTC
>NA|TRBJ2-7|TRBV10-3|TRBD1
CAISESPGQGYEQYF
TGTGCCATCAGTGAGTCGCCGGGACAGGGGTACGAGCAGTACTTC
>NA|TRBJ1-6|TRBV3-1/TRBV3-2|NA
CASSLGGGRVTLHF
TGTGCCAGCAGCCTCGGTGGCGGGCGGGTTACCCTCCACTTT
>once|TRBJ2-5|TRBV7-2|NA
CASSLASSGVETQYF
TGTGCCAGCAGCTTAGCCTCTTCGGGGGTGGAGACCCAGTACTTC
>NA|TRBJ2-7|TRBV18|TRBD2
CASPRTSGSYEQYF
TGTGCCAGCCCTAGGACTAGCGGGAGTTACGAGCAGTACTTC
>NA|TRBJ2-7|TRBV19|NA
CASNRGTSSYEQYF
TGTGCCAGTAACCGCGGGACTTCTTCCTACGAGCAGTACTTC
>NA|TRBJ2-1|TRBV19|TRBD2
CASSEGRTSPYNEQFF
TGTGCCAGTAGTGAGGGGAGGACTAGCCCCTACAATGAGCAGTTCTTC
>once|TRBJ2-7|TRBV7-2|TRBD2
CASSLGGGAIYEQYF
TGTGCCAGCAGCTTAGGGGGAGGGGCTATCTACGAGCAGTACTTC
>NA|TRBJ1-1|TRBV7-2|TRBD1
CASSLTGGYTEAFF
TGTGCCAGCAGCTTGACAGGGGGTTACACTGAAGCTTTCTTT
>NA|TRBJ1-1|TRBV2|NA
CASSDPPSTEAFF
TGTGCCAGCAGTGATCCACCCAGCACTGAAGCTTTCTTT
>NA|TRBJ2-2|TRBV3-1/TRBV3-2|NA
CASSSLGQLDTGELFF
TGTGCCAGCAGCTCTCTGGGACAATTGGACACCGGGGAGCTGTTTTTT
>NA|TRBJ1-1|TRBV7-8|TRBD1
CASSLGTGGAEWTEAFF
TGTGCCAGCAGCTTAGGAACAGGGGGCGCGGAATGGACTGAAGCTTTCTTT
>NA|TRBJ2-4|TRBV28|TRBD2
CASSLRGTKTGTSGKLAKNIQYF
TGTGCCAGCAGTTTAAGGGGCACTAAAACCGGGACTAGCGGGAAGTTAGCCAAAAACATTCAGTACTTC
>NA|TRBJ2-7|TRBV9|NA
CASSPRVSSYEQYF
TGTGCCAGCAGCCCCCGCGTTTCTTCCTACGAGCAGTACTTC
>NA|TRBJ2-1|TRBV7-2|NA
CASSFPTSNEQFF
TGTGCCAGCAGCTTTCCGACTAGCAATGAGCAGTTCTTC
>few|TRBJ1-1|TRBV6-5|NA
CASSWGGGGTEAFF
TGTGCCAGCAGTTGGGGGGGAGGGGGCACTGAAGCTTTCTTT
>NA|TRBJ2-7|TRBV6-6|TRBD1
CASSDRGLYEQYF
TGTGCCAGCTCGGACAGGGGGCTATACGAGCAGTACTTC